This T cell receptor beta chain stems from a study of blood T cell repertoires in COVID-19. Study in general: There were acute and convalescent COVID-19 samples, and they came from the United States, Italy and Spain. T cells, B-cell-depleted T cells, or PBMCs provided the cDNA or gDNA that served as material.

Germline V gene lookup returns CDR1 SGHTA and CDR2 FQGNSA. The CDR3 extends over 17 amino acids. V gave up 4 bases and J gave up 0 bases; unmatched junction bases: 8. In the original processing: The authors estimated nucleated cell counts from reference gene primer amplification. The assay was immunoSEQ multiplex PCR, and TCRdb's table has in-frame clones only and misses some. V, J and clone size are taken as reported in that table, and D and trimming were inferred from the DNA itself. The sample consists of about 57,000 clones, 82% of them appearing once. The chain links TRBV7-2 to TRBJ2-7; 11 nucleotides match TRBD2. The TCR originated in a woman in her sixties or seventies with acute or convalescent COVID-19. Specimen: peripheral blood. The CDR3 DNA reads TGTGCCAGCAGCTATAAGGGGACTAGCGGATACTCCTACGAGCAGTACTTC. Protein product: CASSYKGTSGYSYEQYF. The whole variable domain, remainder taken from reference TRBV7-2 and TRBJ2-7, is GAGVSQSPSNKVTEKGKDVELRCDPISGHTALYWYRQSLGQGLEFLIYFQGNSAPDKSGLPSDRFSAERTGGSVSTLTIQRTQQEDSAVYLCASSYKGTSGYSYEQYFGPGTRLTVT.